The entry below describes one T cell receptor (beta chain). The germline V gene encodes CDR1 SGHKS and CDR2 YYEKEE (reference sequence). The ends were cut back, 0 bases at V and 1 base at J, with 10 bases in the middle. This CDR3 spans 15 amino acids. In the PCR, 60 Vbeta and 13 Jbeta primers were used. Assay used: immunoSEQ multiplex PCR; TCRdb lists only in-frame clones, some missing. Of about 200,000 clones listed, 85% to 90% are singletons. The sample is drawn from a study of cytomegalovirus exposure and HLA in healthy donors. This clonotype originated in a woman under 30 in good health and CMV-seronegative. This sequence joins TRBV5-5 and TRBJ1-1, with D maybe TRBD1 (6 bases). Sequenced input: PBMCs. The CDR3, as DNA: TGTGCCAGCAGCTTGGGGACAGTTCGGAACACTGAAGCTTTCTTT. This codes for CASSLGTVRNTEAFF. The variable domain in full, with the rest retrieved from reference TRBV5-5 and TRBJ1-1, is DAGVTQSPTHLIKTRGQQVTLRCSPISGHKSVSWYQQVLGQGPQFIFQYYEKEERGRGNFPDRFSARQFPNYSSELNVNALLLGDSALYLCASSLGTVRNTEAFFGQGTRLTVV.